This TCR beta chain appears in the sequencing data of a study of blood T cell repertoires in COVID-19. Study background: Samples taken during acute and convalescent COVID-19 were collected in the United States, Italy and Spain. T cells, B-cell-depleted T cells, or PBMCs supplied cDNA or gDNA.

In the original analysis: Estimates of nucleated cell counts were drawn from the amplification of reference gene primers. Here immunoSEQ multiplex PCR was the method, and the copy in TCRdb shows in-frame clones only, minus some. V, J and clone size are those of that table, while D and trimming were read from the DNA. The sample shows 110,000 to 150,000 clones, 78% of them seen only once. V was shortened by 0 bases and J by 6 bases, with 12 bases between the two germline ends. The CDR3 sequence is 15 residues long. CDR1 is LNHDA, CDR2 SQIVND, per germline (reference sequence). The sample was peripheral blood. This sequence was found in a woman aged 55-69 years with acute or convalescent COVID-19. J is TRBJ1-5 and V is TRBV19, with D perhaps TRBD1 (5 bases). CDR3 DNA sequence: TGTGCCAGTAGTATAGATCTCAGGGTCGGTCAGCCCCAGCATTTT. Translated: CASSIDLRVGQPQHF.